This TCR beta chain was identified in a study of T-cell memory formation after mild COVID-19. Regarding the study as a whole: Clones that got smaller from day 15 to 85 had even CD4/CD8, while clones growing later tipped toward CD4+.

TCRdb processed the 5' RACE reads anew with MiXCR; each CDR3 protein has one entry. The table includes about 150,000 distinct CDR3 sequences, over 15% detected once. This clonotype was seen only a few times. Its specificity is unknown. V lost 4 bases and J lost 4; bases outside the gene matches: 3. The length of the CDR3 is 14 residues. The source is an adult woman who had mild COVID-19 (a few samples of this study predate the infection). Cell type and time point are not known. This sequence joins TRBV12-3 or TRBV12-4 and TRBJ1-1; 10 bases are a match to TRBD1. Sample: PBMCs or a T cell subset sorted from them (not recorded which). CDR3 region: CASSSWTGGTEAFF. Here the CDR3 DNA reads TGTGCCAGCAGTTCGTGGACAGGGGGCACTGAAGCTTTCTTT.